This T cell receptor (beta chain) appears in the sequencing data of a study of CD8+ T cells in alopecia areata. The CDR3 has 16 residues. Germline values: CDR1 SGHTA, CDR2 FQGNSA. The V end was cut by 8 bases, the J end by 0 bases, with 16 bases between. Broader study findings: Patients showed less clear TCR sequence sharing than mice, possibly partly because of HLA diversity. There was only one nonresponder, so it was unclear how baseline CD8+ expansion relates to response. Among the top 100, expanded CD8+ clones, as well as scalp clonality, were significantly decreased by tofacitinib.

Stated treatment: oral pan-JAK inhibitor, 5-10 mg twice daily. cDNA serving as the sequencing template came from extracted, reverse transcribed RNA. Measured with immunoSEQ multiplex PCR; TCRdb has only the in-frame clones, and not every one. The sample consists of under 350,000 clones, 58% of them appearing once. A note on this clone: No antigen is known for it.

The source is a human donor with alopecia areata. The chain joins TRBV7-2 to TRBJ2-2; D is possibly TRBD1 (5 bases). Specimen: CD4+ T cells sorted from blood, collected at week 24, from a patient treated with tofacitinib. CDR3 region: CASPLKQVSNTGELFF. CDR3 nucleotide sequence: TGTGCCAGCCCGCTGAAACAGGTCTCGAACACCGGGGAGCTGTTTTTT. The full variable domain, completed using reference TRBV7-2 and TRBJ2-2, is GAGVSQSPSNKVTEKGKDVELRCDPISGHTALYWYRQSLGQGLEFLIYFQGNSAPDKSGLPSDRFSAERTGGSVSTLTIQRTQQEDSAVYLCASPLKQVSNTGELFFGEGSRLTVL.